The 18 T cell receptor beta chains below were found in one sample sequenced in a study of Ad26.COV2.S vaccination and SARS-CoV-2 variants. Specified treatment: over 15 received Ad26.COV2.S at low or high dose, single or two shots; about five received placebo; per-sample allocation not given. Material that was analyzed had been drawn on day 63 after the first vaccine or placebo injection. Only in-frame clones appear in the TCRdb table, and some are missing; sequencing was by immunoSEQ multiplex PCR. The sample includes roughly 680,000 clones, around 89% of them seen just once. This sample comprised peripheral blood, obtained in a trial of Ad26.COV2.S vaccine versus placebo. The receptors were sampled from a person aged 18-60 years who received the Ad26.COV2.S COVID-19 vaccine or a placebo.

With respect to this clone: Other DNA variants within this sample encode the same CDR3. The gene calls are TRBV27 and TRBJ1-1; D is ambiguous. CDR1 is MNHEY, CDR2 SMNVEV, per germline (reference sequence). The CDR3 is 13 amino acids. The V end lost 2 bases, the J end lost 1 base, and 5 bases lay between the germline ends. CDR3 sequence: CASSLGPNTEAFF. CDR3 DNA: TGTGCCAGCAGTTTAGGACCGAACACTGAAGCTTTCTTT.

The chain has TRBV6-5 and TRBJ1-1; weak D call: TRBD1 (6 bases). Trimming stripped 5 bases from V and 4 bases from J, with 8 bases between. Germline loops: CDR1 MNHEY, CDR2 SVGAGI. The CDR3 loop spans 12 amino acids. The CDR3 region is CASSTGTTEAFF. CDR3 nucleotide sequence: TGTGCCAGCAGTACAGGGACCACTGAAGCTTTCTTT.

The V call is TRBV7-8, the J call TRBJ1-2, with D possibly being TRBD1 (6 bases). V lost 4 bases and J 0 bases, leaving 12 bases between the germline ends. The CDR3 has 15 residues. CDR1 is SGHVS, CDR2 FQNEAQ, per germline. CDR3 DNA sequence: TGTGCCAGCAGCTGGGCGGGGGGCACTAACTATGGCTACACCTTC. Encoded protein: CASSWAGGTNYGYTF.

The chain joins TRBV29-1 to TRBJ2-2; 9 nucleotides align to TRBD1. The germline gives CDR1 SQVTM, CDR2 ANQGSEA. Trimming cost V 5 bases and J 3 bases; bases outside gene matches: 7. The CDR3 is 15 residues long. CDR3 region: CSVYRGRRDTGELFF. DNA of the CDR3: TGCAGCGTTTACAGGGGGCGCAGAGACACCGGGGAGCTGTTTTTT.

The chain has TRBV5-1 and TRBJ2-5; maybe TRBD2 (5 bases). CDR1 SGHRS and CDR2 YFSETQ come from the germline V gene. This CDR3 region has 15 residues. Trimming took off 3 bases at V and 0 bases at J, with 12 bases between the two ends. The CDR3 nucleotides are TGCGCCAGCAGCTCGGCTAGCCTTTACCAAGAGACCCAGTACTTC. Translated: CASSSASLYQETQYF.

The chain joins TRBV9 to TRBJ1-6, with a possible D match to TRBD1 (6 bases). With 5 bases removed from V and 10 bases from J, the gap between germline ends came to 13 bases. This CDR3 region has 13 residues. Germline lookup yields CDR1 SGDLS and CDR2 YYNGEE. In DNA form, the CDR3 reads TGTGCCAGCAGAAGGGGGGAAGGATCACCCCTCCACTTT. Protein product: CASRRGEGSPLHF. Variable domain in full (rest from reference TRBV9 and TRBJ1-6): DSGVTQTPKHLITATGQRVTLRCSPRSGDLSVYWYQQSLDQGLQFLIQYYNGEERAKGNILERFSAQQFPDLHSELNLSSLELGDSALYFCASRRGEGSPLHFGNGTRLTVT.

V usage is TRBV7-6 and J usage is TRBJ1-1; D uncertain. V lost 0 bases and J lost 5, with 16 bases in between. The CDR3 totals 16 residues. CDR1 and CDR2 from the germline V gene are SGHVS and FNYEAQ. The CDR3 DNA is TGTGCCAGCAGCTTAGCCAACGGTGACCTTTCGACTGAAGCTTTCTTT. It codes for CASSLANGDLSTEAFF.

A word on this clone: In the same sample, other DNA sequences code for this CDR3. V is TRBV19 and J is TRBJ2-7, with D perhaps assigned TRBD1 or TRBD2 (5 bases each). V lost 5 bases and J 1 base, leaving 12 bases between the germline ends. CDR1 and CDR2 from the germline V gene are LNHDA and SQIVND (reference sequence). This CDR3 comprises 14 residues. In DNA form, the CDR3 reads TGTGCCAGTAGTCGCCGGGACCCATCCTACGAGCAGTACTTC. Its translation is CASSRRDPSYEQYF.

The chain has TRBV19 and TRBJ1-4; 9 nucleotides line up with TRBD1. The CDR3 spans 16 residues. CDR1 is LNHDA, CDR2 SQIVND, per germline (reference sequence). V gave up 7 bases and J gave up 8 bases; unmatched junction bases: 14. The DNA of the CDR3 is TGTGCCAGTATTAGGACAGGGGCCGCAAGCGCCGAAAAACTGTTTTTT. Protein sequence: CASIRTGAASAEKLFF.

A note on this clone: The sample carries other DNA sequences with the same CDR3. This chain joins TRBV14 and TRBJ2-7; TRBD1 aligns across 7 bases. CDR1 and CDR2 (germline): SGHDN, FVKESK. The CDR3 runs to 15 residues. J lost 2 bases, V lost 0 bases, and 4 bases had no gene match. CDR3 residues: CASSQDLGTAYEQYF. As DNA, the CDR3 is TGTGCCAGCAGCCAAGATTTGGGGACAGCCTACGAGCAGTACTTC. Using reference TRBV14 and TRBJ2-7 for the parts outside the CDR3, the full variable domain is EAGVTQFPSHSVIEKGQTVTLRCDPISGHDNLYWYRRVMGKEIKFLLHFVKESKQDESGMPNNRFLAERTGGTYSTLKVQPAELEDSGVYFCASSQDLGTAYEQYFGPGTRLTVT.

This clone occurred once. The chain combines TRBV15 with TRBJ1-2; D is uncertain. The CDR3 consists of 13 residues. Per the germline V gene, CDR1 is LNHNV and CDR2 is YYDKDF (reference sequence). V was clipped by 0 bases and J by 2 bases, with 4 bases between them. In nucleotides, the CDR3 is TGTGCCACCAGCAGAGATAAGAACTATGGCTACACCTTC. Its protein product is CATSRDKNYGYTF.

This chain joins TRBV21-1 and TRBJ1-2; the DNA was not used to check the table's D call, TRBD1. TRBV21-1 is a pseudogene locus. CDR3 size: 20 residues. The CDR3 bases are TGTGCCAGCAGCAGGGTCCATACAGGGGGCGCAGGGGAAGTTAACTATGGCTACACCTTC. This gives the protein CASSRVHTGGAGEVNYGYTF.

V gene TRBV24-1 combines with J gene TRBJ2-1; a weak D match, TRBD2 (7 bases). Germline CDR1 KGHDR, CDR2 SFDVKD. The ends were cut back, 3 bases at V and 8 bases at J, with 16 bases in the middle. The CDR3 length is 15 residues. The DNA of the CDR3 is TGTGCCACCAGTGATCCGGGGGGCCCTAACGATGAGCAGTTCTTC. Translating it yields CATSDPGGPNDEQFF.

The genes are TRBV12-3 or TRBV12-4 and TRBJ2-1, with 8 bases that match TRBD1. This CDR3 is built from 12 residues. The junction had 2 bases not matched to a gene; V was cut back by 6 bases and J by 7 bases. The CDR3 nucleotides read TGTGCCAGCAGATGGACAGGGAATGAGCAGTTCTTC. Amino acids: CASRWTGNEQFF.

The genes are TRBV9 and TRBJ1-1; no firm D call. The germline V gene encodes CDR1 SGDLS and CDR2 YYNGEE. The CDR3 sequence is 14 residues long. V was pared by 1 base and J by 1 base, with 8 bases between. The CDR3 nucleotides are TGTGCCAGCAGCGTAACCGTGGGGAACACTGAAGCTTTCTTT. The encoded protein is CASSVTVGNTEAFF.

The chain recombines TRBV5-8 with TRBJ1-5; D is uncertain. The germline gives CDR1 SGHTS, CDR2 YDEGEE. The CDR3 is 13 residues long. V lost 4 bases and J 5 bases, leaving 10 bases between the germline ends. The CDR3 reads CASSRTRDQPQHF. CDR3 sequence (DNA): TGTGCCAGCAGCCGTACGCGGGATCAGCCCCAGCATTTT.

The chain links TRBV24-1 to TRBJ2-5, with D unclear. Trimming left V 8 bases short and J 7 bases short, with 13 bases between. The germline V gene has CDR1 KGHDR and CDR2 SFDVKD. This CDR3 contains 12 residues. CDR3 DNA sequence: TGTGCCACCACCGATTGGGTCGGGACCCAGTACTTC. Translation gives CATTDWVGTQYF.

V usage is TRBV5-1 and J usage is TRBJ2-3, with 11 bases matching TRBD2. The CDR3 is 15 residues long. Germline V gene lookup returns CDR1 SGHRS and CDR2 YFSETQ. After removal of 4 bases from V and 3 bases from J, the junction contained 4 bases not matched to a gene. The CDR3 nucleotides are TGCGCCAGCAGCCTATGGACTAGCGGGACAGATACGCAGTATTTT. It yields the protein CASSLWTSGTDTQYF.